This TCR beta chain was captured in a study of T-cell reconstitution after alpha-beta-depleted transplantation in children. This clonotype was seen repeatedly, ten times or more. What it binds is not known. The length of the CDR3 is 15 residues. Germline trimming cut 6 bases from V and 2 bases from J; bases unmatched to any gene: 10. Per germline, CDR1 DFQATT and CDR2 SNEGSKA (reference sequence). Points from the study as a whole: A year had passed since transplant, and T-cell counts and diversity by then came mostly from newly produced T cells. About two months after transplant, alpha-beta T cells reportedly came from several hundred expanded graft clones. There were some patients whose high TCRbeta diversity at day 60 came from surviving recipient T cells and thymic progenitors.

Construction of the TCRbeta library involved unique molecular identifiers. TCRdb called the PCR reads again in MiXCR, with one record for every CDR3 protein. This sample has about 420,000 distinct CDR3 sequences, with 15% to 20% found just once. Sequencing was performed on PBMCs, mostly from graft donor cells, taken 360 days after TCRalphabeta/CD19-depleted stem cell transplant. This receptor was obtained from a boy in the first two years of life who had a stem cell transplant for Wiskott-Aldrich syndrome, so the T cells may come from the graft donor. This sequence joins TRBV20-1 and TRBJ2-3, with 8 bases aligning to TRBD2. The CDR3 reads CSASAGGGATDTQYF. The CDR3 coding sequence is TGCAGTGCGTCGGCGGGAGGAGGGGCCACAGATACGCAGTATTTT.